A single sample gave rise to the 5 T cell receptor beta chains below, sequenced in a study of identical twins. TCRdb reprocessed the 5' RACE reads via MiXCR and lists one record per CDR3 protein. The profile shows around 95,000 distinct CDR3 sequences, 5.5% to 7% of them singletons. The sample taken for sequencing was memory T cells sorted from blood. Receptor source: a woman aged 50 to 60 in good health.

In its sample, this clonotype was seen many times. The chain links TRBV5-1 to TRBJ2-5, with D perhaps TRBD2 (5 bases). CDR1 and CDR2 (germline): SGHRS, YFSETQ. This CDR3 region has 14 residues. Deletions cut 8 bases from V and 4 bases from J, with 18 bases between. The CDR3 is CASTEGGIGETQYF. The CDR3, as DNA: TGCGCCAGTACCGAGGGTGGGATCGGAGAGACCCAGTACTTC.

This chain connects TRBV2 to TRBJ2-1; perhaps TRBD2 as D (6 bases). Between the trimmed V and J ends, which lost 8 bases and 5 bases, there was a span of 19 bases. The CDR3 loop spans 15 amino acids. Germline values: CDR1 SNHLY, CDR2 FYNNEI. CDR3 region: CASSSRAGRNNEQFF. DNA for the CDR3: TGTGCCAGCTCCTCCCGGGCGGGGAGAAACAATGAGCAGTTCTTC. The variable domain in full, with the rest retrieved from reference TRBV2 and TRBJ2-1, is EPEVTQTPSHQVTQMGQEVILRCVPISNHLYFYWYRQILGQKVEFLVSFYNNEISEKSEIFDDQFSVERPDGSNFTLKIRSTKLEDSAMYFCASSSRAGRNNEQFFGPGTRLTVL.

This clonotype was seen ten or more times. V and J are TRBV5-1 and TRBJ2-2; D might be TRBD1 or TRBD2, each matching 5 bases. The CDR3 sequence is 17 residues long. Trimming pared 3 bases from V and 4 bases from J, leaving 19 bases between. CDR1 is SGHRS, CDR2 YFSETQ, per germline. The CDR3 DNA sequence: TGCGCCAGCAGCTCTTCAGGTCTTCCCGGGGCCACCGGGGAGCTGTTTTTT. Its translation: CASSSSGLPGATGELFF.

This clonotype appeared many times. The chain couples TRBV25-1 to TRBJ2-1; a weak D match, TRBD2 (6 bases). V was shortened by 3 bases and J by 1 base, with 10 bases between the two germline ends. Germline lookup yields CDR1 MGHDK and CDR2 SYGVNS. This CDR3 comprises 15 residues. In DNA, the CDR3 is TGTGCCAGCAGTGAGGCGGGATCATCCTACAATGAGCAGTTCTTC. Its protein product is CASSEAGSSYNEQFF.

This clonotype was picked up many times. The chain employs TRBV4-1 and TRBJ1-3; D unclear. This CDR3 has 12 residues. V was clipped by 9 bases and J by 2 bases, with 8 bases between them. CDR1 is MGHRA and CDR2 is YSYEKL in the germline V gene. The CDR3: CASKAPGNTIYF. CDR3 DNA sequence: TGCGCCAGTAAGGCTCCTGGAAACACCATATATTTT.